These T cell receptor beta chains were read from a single sample in a study of radiation and T cells in renal cell carcinoma. Sequenced by immunoSEQ multiplex PCR; TCRdb stores in-frame clones only, minus some. The table includes 150,000 to 190,000 clones, approximately 90% detected once. The starting material was blood, obtained from a patient whose treatment included radiotherapy and nephrectomy. The source is a woman in her forties or fifties with renal cell carcinoma. Both conserved end residues are part of each CDR3. The D gene is left open where the match is weak. Not all rows give a size; the values are once, few, many and, for expanded clones, a class.

clone_size	v_call	j_call	d_call	cdr3_aa	cdr3_nt
few	TRBV7-6	TRBJ1-5	TRBD1	CASIRQGGNQPQHF	TGTGCCAGTATACGACAGGGGGGCAATCAGCCCCAGCATTTT
.	TRBV14	TRBJ2-5	TRBD1	CASSRTGLETQYF	TGTGCCAGCAGCCGGACAGGTCTAGAGACCCAGTACTTC
.	TRBV5-8	TRBJ2-2	TRBD1	CASTTRDRGIGGELFF	TGTGCCAGCACGACCCGAGACAGGGGAATTGGCGGGGAGCTGTTTTTT
.	TRBV4-2	TRBJ1-5	.	CASSQDFSRSQPQHF	TGTGCCAGCAGCCAAGATTTTTCCCGGAGTCAGCCCCAGCATTTT
.	TRBV6-4	TRBJ2-3	TRBD2	CASAKEARGVLDTQYF	TGTGCCAGCGCCAAGGAGGCGCGGGGGGTATTAGATACGCAGTATTTT
once	TRBV21-1	TRBJ1-2	.	CASSKRMGRGGYTF	TGTGCCAGCAGCAAGAGGATGGGACGGGGTGGCTACACCTTC
.	TRBV2	TRBJ2-4	TRBD2	CASRGMAAGVSKNIQYF	TGTGCCAGCAGGGGAATGGCAGCGGGGGTCTCCAAAAACATTCAGTACTTC
.	TRBV25-1	TRBJ2-2	.	CASSEYVGGTGELFF	TGTGCCAGTAGTGAATATGTGGGCGGGACCGGGGAGCTGTTTTTT
.	TRBV4-3	TRBJ1-2	.	CASSQLGYGYTF	TGCGCCAGCAGCCAGCTTGGCTATGGCTACACCTTC
.	TRBV2	TRBJ1-3	.	CASCYFSSGNTIYF	TGTGCCAGCTGCTACTTCAGCTCTGGAAACACCATATATTTT
.	TRBV6-1	TRBJ1-3	.	CASSDRGFRNTIYF	TGTGCCAGCAGTGACAGGGGATTTAGAAACACCATATATTTT
.	TRBV20-1	TRBJ1-1	.	CSAGFAEAFF	TGCAGTGCTGGTTTCGCTGAAGCTTTCTTT
.	TRBV7-9	TRBJ1-2	.	CASSPSQGRNNYGYTF	TGTGCCAGCAGCCCGTCCCAGGGGAGGAATAACTATGGCTACACCTTC
.	TRBV7-8	TRBJ1-2	.	CASSLADRPTGGYTF	TGTGCCAGCAGCTTAGCCGACAGACCAACCGGGGGCTACACCTTC
.	TRBV5-1	TRBJ1-4	.	CASSLAGQLNEKLFF	TGCGCCAGCAGCTTGGCTGGACAGCTTAATGAAAAACTGTTTTTT
once	TRBV30	TRBJ1-2	.	CAWSAPISNYGYTF	TGTGCCTGGAGTGCCCCGATCAGTAACTATGGCTACACCTTC
.	TRBV2	TRBJ1-6	.	CAIGGSNNSPLHF	TGTGCGATAGGGGGGTCAAATAATTCACCCCTCCACTTT
.	TRBV2	TRBJ1-3	.	CASSESGSGNTIYF	TGTGCCAGCAGTGAATCAGGCTCTGGAAACACCATATATTTT
.	TRBV18	TRBJ2-3	.	CASSPVEADTQYF	TGTGCCAGCTCACCAGTGGAGGCAGATACGCAGTATTTT
.	TRBV7-2	TRBJ1-1	.	CASSLGGGNTEAFF	TGTGCCAGCAGCTTAGGGGGGGGCAACACTGAAGCTTTCTTT
.	TRBV7-2	TRBJ1-1	.	CASSLIGGRNTEAFF	TGTGCCAGCAGCTTAATCGGGGGGCGGAACACTGAAGCTTTCTTT
.	TRBV5-1	TRBJ1-1	TRBD1	CASSLGQGAFF	TGCGCCAGCAGCCTGGGACAGGGGGCTTTCTTT
.	TRBV7-2	TRBJ2-5	TRBD1	CASSTEGQGGETQYF	TGTGCCAGCAGCACAGAAGGACAGGGGGGAGAGACCCAGTACTTC
.	TRBV19	TRBJ1-5	.	CASSTESRQPQHF	TGTGCCAGTAGTACCGAAAGTCGGCAGCCCCAGCATTTT
.	TRBV2	TRBJ1-1	.	CASSLEANTEAFF	TGTGCCAGCAGCTTGGAAGCGAACACTGAAGCTTTCTTT
.	TRBV4-2	TRBJ2-7	.	CASSQGQGTYEQYF	TGTGCCAGCAGCCAAGGTCAGGGGACCTACGAGCAGTACTTC
.	TRBV9	TRBJ1-2	.	CASSVRWGPNYGYTF	TGTGCCAGCAGCGTAAGGTGGGGGCCTAACTATGGCTACACCTTC
.	TRBV5-8	TRBJ2-7	.	CASSLRRERGYEQYF	TGTGCCAGCAGCTTGCGCCGGGAGAGAGGCTACGAGCAGTACTTC
.	TRBV4-3	TRBJ2-2	.	CASSQDSGGGTGELFF	TGCGCCAGCAGCCAAGATTCAGGGGGAGGCACCGGGGAGCTGTTTTTT
.	TRBV25-1	TRBJ1-2	.	CASSEGSGVSGYTF	TGTGCCAGCAGTGAGGGATCAGGGGTGTCTGGCTACACCTTC
.	TRBV5-8	TRBJ1-2	.	CASSPRDIPNTF	TGTGCCAGCAGCCCCCGGGACATCCCAAATACCTTC
.	TRBV9	TRBJ1-2	.	CASSGTGTQIAGYIF	TGTGCCAGCAGCGGAACCGGGACACAAATTGCTGGCTACATCTTC
.	TRBV4-1	TRBJ2-7	.	CASSQDKVPSEQYF	TGCGCCAGCAGCCAAGATAAGGTTCCTAGCGAGCAGTACTTC
.	TRBV7-9	TRBJ1-6	.	CASSPGQTSPLHF	TGTGCCAGCAGCCCCGGGCAGACTTCACCCCTCCACTTT
.	TRBV14	TRBJ2-1	.	CASSQSGDSSYNEQFF	TGTGCCAGCAGCCAATCCGGGGATAGCTCCTACAATGAGCAGTTCTTC
.	TRBV6-5	TRBJ2-7	TRBD1	CASSYGQGFYEQYF	TGTGCCAGCAGTTACGGACAGGGTTTCTACGAGCAGTACTTC
.	TRBV18	TRBJ2-6	.	CASSPPTGAYGANVLTF	TGTGCCAGCTCACCACCCACGGGGGCCTATGGGGCCAACGTCCTGACTTTC
.	TRBV7-9	TRBJ1-1	.	CASVWGGTEAFF	TGTGCCAGCGTTTGGGGGGGCACTGAAGCTTTCTTT
.	TRBV4-1	TRBJ1-4	.	CASSRTAIISTNEKLFF	TGCGCCAGCAGCCGGACAGCTATTATTTCAACTAATGAAAAACTGTTTTTT
.	TRBV7-8	TRBJ1-1	.	CASRFEGARGRNTEAFF	TGTGCCAGCAGGTTTGAGGGCGCCCGGGGCAGGAACACTGAAGCTTTCTTT
.	TRBV5-1	TRBJ2-7	TRBD1	CASRTGAYEQYF	TGCGCCAGCAGAACAGGGGCCTACGAGCAGTACTTC
.	TRBV6-5	TRBJ2-3	.	CASSQRSTDTQYF	TGTGCCAGCAGCCAAAGAAGCACAGATACGCAGTATTTT
.	TRBV7-9	TRBJ2-3	.	CASTRDSTDTQYF	TGTGCCAGCACCCGGGACTCCACAGATACGCAGTATTTT
.	TRBV5-1	TRBJ1-2	.	CASSGKANYGYTF	TGCGCCAGCTCCGGGAAAGCTAACTATGGCTACACCTTC
.	TRBV7-9	TRBJ2-1	.	CASSFGGPGNEQFF	TGTGCCAGCAGCTTCGGGGGCCCCGGGAATGAGCAGTTCTTC
.	TRBV5-1	TRBJ2-7	.	CASSLVVGSYEQYF	TGCGCCAGCAGCTTGGTGGTCGGATCCTACGAGCAGTACTTC
.	TRBV5-6	TRBJ1-1	.	CASSGTLNTEAFF	TGTGCCAGCAGCGGTACACTGAACACTGAAGCTTTCTTT
.	TRBV13	TRBJ1-5	.	CASSLGGDQPQHF	TGTGCCAGCAGCTTAGGTGGGGATCAGCCCCAGCATTTT
.	TRBV5-6	TRBJ1-1	.	CASSWRSLGKNTEAFF	TGTGCCAGCAGCTGGAGGTCTTTGGGAAAGAACACTGAAGCTTTCTTT
.	TRBV6-5	TRBJ1-2	.	CASSYSPTANYGYTF	TGTGCCAGCAGTTACTCCCCGACAGCTAACTATGGCTACACCTTC
.	TRBV2	TRBJ1-2	.	CASSDQLNYGYTF	TGTGCCAGCAGTGACCAACTAAACTATGGCTACACCTTC